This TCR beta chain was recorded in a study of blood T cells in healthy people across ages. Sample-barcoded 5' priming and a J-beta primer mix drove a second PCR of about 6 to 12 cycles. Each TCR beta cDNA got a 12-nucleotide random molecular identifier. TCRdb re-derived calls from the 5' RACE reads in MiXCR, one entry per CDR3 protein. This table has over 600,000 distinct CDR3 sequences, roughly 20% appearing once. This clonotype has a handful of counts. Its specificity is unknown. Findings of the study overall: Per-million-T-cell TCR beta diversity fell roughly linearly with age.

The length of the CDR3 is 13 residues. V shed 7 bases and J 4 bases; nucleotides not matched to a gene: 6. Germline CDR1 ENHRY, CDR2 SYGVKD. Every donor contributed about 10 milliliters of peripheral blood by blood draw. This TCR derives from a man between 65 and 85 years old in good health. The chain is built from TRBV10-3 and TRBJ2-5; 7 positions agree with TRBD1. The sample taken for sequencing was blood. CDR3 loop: CAITPGQRETQYF. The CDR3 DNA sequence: TGTGCCATCACTCCGGGACAGCGAGAGACCCAGTACTTC.